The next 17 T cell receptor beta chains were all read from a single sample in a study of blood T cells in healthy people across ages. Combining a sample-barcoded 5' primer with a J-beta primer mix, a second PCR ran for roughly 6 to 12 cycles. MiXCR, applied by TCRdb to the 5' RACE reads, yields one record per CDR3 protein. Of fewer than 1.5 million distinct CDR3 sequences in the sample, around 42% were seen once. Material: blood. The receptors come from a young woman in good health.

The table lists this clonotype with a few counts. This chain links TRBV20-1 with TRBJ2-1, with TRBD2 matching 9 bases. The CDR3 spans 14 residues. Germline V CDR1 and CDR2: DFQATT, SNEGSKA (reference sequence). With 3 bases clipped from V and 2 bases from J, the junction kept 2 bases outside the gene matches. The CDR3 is CSARPSGAYNEQFF. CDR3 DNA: TGCAGTGCTAGGCCTAGCGGGGCCTACAATGAGCAGTTCTTC.

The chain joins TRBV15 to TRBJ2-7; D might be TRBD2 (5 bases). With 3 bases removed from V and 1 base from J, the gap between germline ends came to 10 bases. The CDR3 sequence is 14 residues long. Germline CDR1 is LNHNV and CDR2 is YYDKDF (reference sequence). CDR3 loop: CATSREVRSYEQYF. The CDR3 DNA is TGTGCCACCAGCAGGGAGGTCCGTTCCTACGAGCAGTACTTC.

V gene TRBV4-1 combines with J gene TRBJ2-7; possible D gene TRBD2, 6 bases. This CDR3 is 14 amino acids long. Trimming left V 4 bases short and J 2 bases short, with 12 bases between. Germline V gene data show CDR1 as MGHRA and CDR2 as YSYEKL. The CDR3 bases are TGCGCCAGCAGCCTCGAGAGACTAGCCTACGAGCAGTACTTC. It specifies CASSLERLAYEQYF.

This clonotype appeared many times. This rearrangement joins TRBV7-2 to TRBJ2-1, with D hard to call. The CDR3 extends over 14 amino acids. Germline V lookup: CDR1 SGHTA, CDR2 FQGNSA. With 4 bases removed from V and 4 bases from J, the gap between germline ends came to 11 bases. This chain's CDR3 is CASSSLTPYNEQFF. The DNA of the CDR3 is TGTGCCAGCAGCTCTCTAACTCCTTACAATGAGCAGTTCTTC.

This CDR3 reads CASSLRASGGNEQFF. CDR3 nucleotides: TGTGCCAGCAGTTTAAGAGCTAGCGGGGGCAATGAGCAGTTCTTC. This rearrangement joins TRBV27 to TRBJ2-1, with 10 bases lining up with TRBD2. CDR1 is MNHEY and CDR2 is SMNVEV in the germline V gene (reference sequence). The CDR3 has 15 residues. After removal of 2 bases from V and 6 bases from J, the junction contained 4 bases not matched to a gene.

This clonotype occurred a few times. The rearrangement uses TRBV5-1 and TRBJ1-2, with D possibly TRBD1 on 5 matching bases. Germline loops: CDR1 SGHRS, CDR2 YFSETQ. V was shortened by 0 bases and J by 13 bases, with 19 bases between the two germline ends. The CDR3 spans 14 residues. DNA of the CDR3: TGCGCCAGCAGCTTGGCCCAAAGCGGGACGGGCGTCACCTTC. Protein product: CASSLAQSGTGVTF.

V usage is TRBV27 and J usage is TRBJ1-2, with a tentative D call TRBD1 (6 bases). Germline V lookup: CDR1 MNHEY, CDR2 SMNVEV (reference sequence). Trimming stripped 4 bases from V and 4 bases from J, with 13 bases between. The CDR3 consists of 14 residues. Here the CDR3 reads CASSWGGASYGYTF. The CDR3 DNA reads TGTGCCAGCAGTTGGGGGGGGGCGTCCTATGGCTACACCTTC.

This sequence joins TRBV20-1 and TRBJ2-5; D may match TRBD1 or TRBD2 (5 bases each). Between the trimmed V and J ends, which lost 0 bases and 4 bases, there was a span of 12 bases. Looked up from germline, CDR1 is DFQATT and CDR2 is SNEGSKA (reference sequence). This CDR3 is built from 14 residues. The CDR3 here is CSARDRGVPETQYF. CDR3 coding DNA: TGCAGTGCTAGAGATCGGGGCGTCCCAGAGACCCAGTACTTC.

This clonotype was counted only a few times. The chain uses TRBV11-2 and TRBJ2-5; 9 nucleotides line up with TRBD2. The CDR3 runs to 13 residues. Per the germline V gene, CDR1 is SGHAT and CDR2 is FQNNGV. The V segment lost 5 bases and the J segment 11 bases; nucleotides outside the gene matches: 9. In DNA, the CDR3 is TGTGCCAGCAGCCTCCGGACTAGCGAGGAGCAGTACTTC. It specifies CASSLRTSEEQYF.

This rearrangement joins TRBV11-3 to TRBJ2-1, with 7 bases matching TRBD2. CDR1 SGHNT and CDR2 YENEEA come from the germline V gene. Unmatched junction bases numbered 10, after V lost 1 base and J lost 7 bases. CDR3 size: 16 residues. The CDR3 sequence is CASSLAWEGPKNEQFF. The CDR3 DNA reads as TGTGCCAGCAGCTTAGCGTGGGAGGGCCCAAAAAATGAGCAGTTCTTC.

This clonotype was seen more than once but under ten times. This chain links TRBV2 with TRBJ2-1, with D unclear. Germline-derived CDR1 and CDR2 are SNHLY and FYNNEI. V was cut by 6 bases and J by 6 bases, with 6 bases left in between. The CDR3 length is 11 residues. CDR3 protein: CASRASNEQFF. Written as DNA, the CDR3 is TGTGCCAGCAGGGCGAGCAATGAGCAGTTCTTC.

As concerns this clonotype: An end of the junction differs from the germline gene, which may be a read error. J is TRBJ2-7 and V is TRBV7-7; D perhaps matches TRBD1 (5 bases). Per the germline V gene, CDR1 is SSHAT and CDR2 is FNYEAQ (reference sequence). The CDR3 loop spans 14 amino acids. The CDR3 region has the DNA TGTGCTAGCAGCCCTAACAGGTACGAGTACGAGCAGTACTTC. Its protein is CASSPNRYEYEQYF.

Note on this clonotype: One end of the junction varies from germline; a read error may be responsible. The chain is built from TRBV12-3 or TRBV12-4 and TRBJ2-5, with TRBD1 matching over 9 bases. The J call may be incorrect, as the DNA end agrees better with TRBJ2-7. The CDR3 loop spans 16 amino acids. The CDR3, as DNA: TGTGCCGGCAGTTGGTTTTACAGGGGGCCCACCTACGAGCAGTACTTC. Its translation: CAGSWFYRGPTYEQYF.

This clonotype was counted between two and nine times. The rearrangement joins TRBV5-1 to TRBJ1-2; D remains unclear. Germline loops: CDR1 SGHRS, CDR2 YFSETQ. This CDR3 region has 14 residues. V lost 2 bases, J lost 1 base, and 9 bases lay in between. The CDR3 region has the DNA TGCGCCAGCAGCTTAGCCGACCATAACTATGGCTACACCTTC. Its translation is CASSLADHNYGYTF. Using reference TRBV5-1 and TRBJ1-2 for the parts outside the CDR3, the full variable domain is KAGVTQTPRYLIKTRGQQVTLSCSPISGHRSVSWYQQTPGQGLQFLFEYFSETQRNKGNFPGRFSGRQFSNSRSEMNVSTLELGDSALYLCASSLADHNYGYTFGSGTRLTVV.

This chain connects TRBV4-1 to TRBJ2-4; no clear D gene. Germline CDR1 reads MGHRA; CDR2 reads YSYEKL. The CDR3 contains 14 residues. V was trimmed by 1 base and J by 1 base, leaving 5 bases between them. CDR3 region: CASSQVVAKNIQYF. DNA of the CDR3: TGCGCCAGCAGCCAAGTTGTCGCCAAAAACATTCAGTACTTC.

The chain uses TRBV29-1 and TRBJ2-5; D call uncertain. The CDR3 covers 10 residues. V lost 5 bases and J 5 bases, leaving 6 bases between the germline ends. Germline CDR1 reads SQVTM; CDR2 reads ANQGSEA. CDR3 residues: CSVRRETQYF. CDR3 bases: TGCAGCGTTCGACGGGAGACCCAGTACTTC.

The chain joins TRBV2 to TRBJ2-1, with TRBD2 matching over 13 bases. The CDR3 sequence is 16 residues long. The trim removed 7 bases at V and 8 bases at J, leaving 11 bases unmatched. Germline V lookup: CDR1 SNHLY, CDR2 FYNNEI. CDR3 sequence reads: CASTRLAGGWGDEQFF. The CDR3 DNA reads TGTGCCAGCACCCGACTAGCGGGAGGATGGGGCGATGAGCAGTTCTTC.